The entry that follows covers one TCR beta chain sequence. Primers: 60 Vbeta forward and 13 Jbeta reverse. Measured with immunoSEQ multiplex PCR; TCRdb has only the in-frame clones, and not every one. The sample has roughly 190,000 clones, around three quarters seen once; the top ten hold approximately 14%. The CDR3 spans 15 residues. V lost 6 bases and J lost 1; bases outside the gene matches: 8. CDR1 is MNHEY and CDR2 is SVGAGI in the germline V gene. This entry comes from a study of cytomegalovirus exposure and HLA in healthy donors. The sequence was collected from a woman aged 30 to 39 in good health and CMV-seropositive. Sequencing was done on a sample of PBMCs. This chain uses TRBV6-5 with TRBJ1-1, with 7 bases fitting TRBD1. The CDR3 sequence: CASRPDRAENTEAFF. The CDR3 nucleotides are TGTGCCAGCAGACCCGACAGGGCCGAGAACACTGAAGCTTTCTTT.